The 9 T cell receptor beta chains listed next were all sequenced from one sample in a study of T cell responses to AZD1222 COVID-19 vaccine. Here immunoSEQ multiplex PCR was the method, and the copy in TCRdb shows in-frame clones only, minus some. The data contain tens of thousands of clones, 70% to 90% of them singletons. The input for sequencing was peripheral blood, taken on day 0 of AZD1222 vaccination. Source of these receptors: an adult in good health.

This rearrangement joins TRBV11-2 to TRBJ1-1; no clear D gene. The CDR3 extends over 15 amino acids. V lost 5 bases to trimming and J lost 4 bases, with 17 bases between them. The germline CDR1 and CDR2 sequences are SGHAT and FQNNGV. The CDR3 reads CASSKNSAGGTEAFF. The CDR3 DNA reads TGTGCCAGCAGCAAGAACAGCGCGGGAGGCACTGAAGCTTTCTTT. Filled out from reference TRBV11-2 and TRBJ1-1, the complete variable domain reads EAGVAQSPRYKIIEKRQSVAFWCNPISGHATLYWYQQILGQGPKLLIQFQNNGVVDDSQLPKDRFSAERLKGVDSTLKIQPAKLEDSAVYLCASSKNSAGGTEAFFGQGTRLTVV.

The table lists this clone with many counts. This chain links TRBV30 with TRBJ1-2; 7 bases map to TRBD1. Germline V gene sequence: CDR1 GTSNPN, CDR2 SVGIG (reference sequence). V shed 4 bases, J shed 8 bases, and the junction held 10 bases outside the gene matches. The CDR3 is 13 residues long. CDR3 region: CAWKVSRGRGYTF. CDR3 coding DNA: TGTGCCTGGAAGGTATCAAGGGGGCGAGGCTACACCTTC.

The J gene is TRBJ2-3, the V gene TRBV6-2 or TRBV6-3; a possible D gene is TRBD2 (5 bases). This CDR3 has 15 residues. CDR1 and CDR2 (germline): MNHEY, SVGEGT. Deletions cut 2 bases from V and 0 bases from J, with 9 bases between. This chain's CDR3 is CASSYDTGSTDTQYF. CDR3 in DNA: TGTGCCAGCAGTTACGATACGGGGAGCACAGATACGCAGTATTTT.

The CDR3 nucleotides read TGTGCCAGCAGGGCCCGGGCAGGGGTTAACTATGGCTACACCTTC. Translation: CASRARAGVNYGYTF. The genes are TRBV27 and TRBJ1-2; D is possibly TRBD1 (6 bases). The germline gives CDR1 MNHEY, CDR2 SMNVEV (reference sequence). CDR3 size: 15 residues. V lost 6 bases to trimming and J lost 1 base, with 15 bases between them.

This clone appeared a few times. The chain links TRBV7-8 to TRBJ1-1; D remains unclear. This CDR3 is 14 amino acids long. Germline CDR1 reads SGHVS; CDR2 reads FQNEAQ. Trimming shortened V by 5 bases and J by 4 bases, and 14 bases separated the two germline ends. The CDR3 sequence is CASSHTLEGTEAFF. CDR3 in DNA: TGTGCCAGCAGCCACACCCTGGAGGGCACTGAAGCTTTCTTT.

Turning to this clone: The sample contains more than one DNA sequence encoding this CDR3. This chain connects TRBV28 to TRBJ1-2, with 7 bases identical to TRBD1. The CDR3 sequence is 13 residues long. J was trimmed by 2 bases and V by 6 bases; bases with no gene match: 3. Germline CDR1 reads MDHEN; CDR2 reads SYDVKM. This CDR3 reads CASSLTGNYGYTF. CDR3 DNA: TGTGCCAGCAGCCTGACAGGGAACTATGGCTACACCTTC.

This rearrangement joins TRBV7-6 to TRBJ1-6, with D maybe TRBD1 (5 bases). Germline V lookup: CDR1 SGHVS, CDR2 FNYEAQ. The CDR3 is made up of 18 amino acids. Trimming left V 4 bases short and J 5 bases short, with 21 bases between. CDR3 DNA: TGTGCCAGCAGCTCCTGGCCCCGCCGGGACCGTGATAATTCACCCCTCCACTTT. This sequence encodes CASSSWPRRDRDNSPLHF.

This chain joins TRBV4-2 and TRBJ2-1; D is unclear. Germline loops: CDR1 LGHNA, CDR2 YNFKEQ. Deletions cut 0 bases from V and 9 bases from J, with 18 bases between. The CDR3 is 16 amino acids. The CDR3 protein is CASSQDVGYRPSEQFF. The CDR3 DNA is TGTGCCAGCAGCCAAGACGTAGGTTACCGGCCCAGTGAGCAGTTCTTC.

This rearrangement joins TRBV10-2 to TRBJ2-3; no firm D call. Trimming pared 0 bases from V and 1 base from J, leaving 8 bases between. The CDR3 runs to 15 residues. CDR1 WSHSY and CDR2 SAAADI come from the germline V gene. This chain's CDR3 is CASSESPSGTDTQYF. CDR3 nucleotide sequence: TGCGCCAGCAGTGAGTCCCCGTCAGGCACAGATACGCAGTATTTT.